The present T cell receptor beta chain was sequenced within a study of human T cells and chemical hapten exposure. CDR1 is MDHEN and CDR2 is SYDVKM in the germline V gene. This CDR3 has 19 amino acids. Trimming cost V 4 bases and J 4 bases; bases outside gene matches: 21. Time point described: pre-sensitization, week 0. Treatment here: therapeutic diphenylcyclopropenone sensitization with weekly scalp DPC. This clonotype has a count of ten or more. TCRdb fed the RACE reads into MiXCR, producing one record per CDR3 protein. The sample has about 42,000 distinct CDR3 sequences; about an eighth are singletons.

The chain uses TRBV28 and TRBJ2-7, with 8 bases that match TRBD1. Sequences were derived from whole blood, sampled in connection with sensitization to the hapten diphenylcyclopropenone (DPC). The clonotype was recovered from a woman in her 30s with alopecia areata. Some clones in this sample may be carry-over from other donors' samples. The CDR3 here is CASSYLLSLDRASSYEQYF. The CDR3, as DNA: TGTGCCAGCAGTTACCTACTGAGCCTGGACAGGGCATCCTCGTACGAGCAGTACTTC.